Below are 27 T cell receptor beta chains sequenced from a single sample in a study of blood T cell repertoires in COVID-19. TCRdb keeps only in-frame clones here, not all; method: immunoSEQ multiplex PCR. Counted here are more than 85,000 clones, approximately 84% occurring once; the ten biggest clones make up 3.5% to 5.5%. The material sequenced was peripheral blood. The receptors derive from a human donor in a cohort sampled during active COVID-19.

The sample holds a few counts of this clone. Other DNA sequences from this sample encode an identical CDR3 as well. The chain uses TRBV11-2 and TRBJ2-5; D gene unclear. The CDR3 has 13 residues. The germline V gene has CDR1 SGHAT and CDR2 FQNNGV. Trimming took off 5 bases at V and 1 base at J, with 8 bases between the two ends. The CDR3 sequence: CASSRERQETQYF. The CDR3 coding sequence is TGTGCCAGCAGCCGAGAACGCCAAGAGACCCAGTACTTC.

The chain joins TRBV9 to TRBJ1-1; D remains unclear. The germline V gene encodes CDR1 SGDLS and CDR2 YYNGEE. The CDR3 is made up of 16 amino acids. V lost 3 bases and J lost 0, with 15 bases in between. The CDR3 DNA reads TGTGCCAGCAGCGCTGGGAGAGGTAGGGTGAACACTGAAGCTTTCTTT. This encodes CASSAGRGRVNTEAFF.

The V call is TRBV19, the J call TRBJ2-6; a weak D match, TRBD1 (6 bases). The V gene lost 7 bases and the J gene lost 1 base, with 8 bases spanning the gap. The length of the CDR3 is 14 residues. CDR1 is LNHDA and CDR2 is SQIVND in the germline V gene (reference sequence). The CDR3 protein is CASTDRSGANVLTF. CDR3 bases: TGTGCCAGTACCGACAGGTCTGGGGCCAACGTCCTGACTTTC.

Here the CDR3 DNA reads TGCGCCAGCAGCTTGATGTGGGCCGCAGATACGCAGTATTTT. Protein product: CASSLMWAADTQYF. The V call is TRBV5-1, the J call TRBJ2-3; the D is unclear. From germline, CDR1 is SGHRS and CDR2 YFSETQ. The CDR3 spans 14 residues. Deletions cut 1 base from V and 4 bases from J, with 10 bases between. Full variable domain (remainder filled in from reference TRBV5-1 and TRBJ2-3): KAGVTQTPRYLIKTRGQQVTLSCSPISGHRSVSWYQQTPGQGLQFLFEYFSETQRNKGNFPGRFSGRQFSNSRSEMNVSTLELGDSALYLCASSLMWAADTQYFGPGTRLTVL.

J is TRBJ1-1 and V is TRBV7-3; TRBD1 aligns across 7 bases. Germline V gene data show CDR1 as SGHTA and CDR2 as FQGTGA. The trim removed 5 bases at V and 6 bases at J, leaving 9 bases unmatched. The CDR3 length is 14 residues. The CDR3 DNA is TGTGCCAGCAGCGAGTCCCCGGGACAGTCTGAAGCTTTCTTT. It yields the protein CASSESPGQSEAFF.

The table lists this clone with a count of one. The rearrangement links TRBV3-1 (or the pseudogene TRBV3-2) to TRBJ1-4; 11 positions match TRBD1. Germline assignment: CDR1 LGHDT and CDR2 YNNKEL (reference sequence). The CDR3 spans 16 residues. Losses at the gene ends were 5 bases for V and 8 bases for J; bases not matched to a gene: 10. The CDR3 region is CASSLDHGTGGEKLFF. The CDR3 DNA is TGTGCCAGCAGCTTGGACCACGGGACAGGGGGGGAAAAACTGTTTTTT.

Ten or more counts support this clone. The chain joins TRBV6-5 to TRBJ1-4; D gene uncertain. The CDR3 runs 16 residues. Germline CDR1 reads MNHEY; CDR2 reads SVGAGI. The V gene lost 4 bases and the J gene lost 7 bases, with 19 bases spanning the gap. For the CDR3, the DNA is TGTGCCAGCAGTTCACTGAGATGGAGCCCGGGTGAAAAACTGTTTTTT. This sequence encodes CASSSLRWSPGEKLFF.

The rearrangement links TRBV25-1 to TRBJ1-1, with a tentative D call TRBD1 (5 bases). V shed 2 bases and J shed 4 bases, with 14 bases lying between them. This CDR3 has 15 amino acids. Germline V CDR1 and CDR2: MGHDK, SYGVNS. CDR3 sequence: CASSENTGGITEAFF. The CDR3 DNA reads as TGTGCCAGCAGTGAAAATACCGGGGGGATCACTGAAGCTTTCTTT. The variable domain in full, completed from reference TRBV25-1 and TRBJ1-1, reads EADIYQTPRYLVIGTGKKITLECSQTMGHDKMYWYQQDPGMELHLIHYSYGVNSTEKGDLSSESTVSRIRTEHFPLTLESARPSHTSQYLCASSENTGGITEAFFGQGTRLTVV.

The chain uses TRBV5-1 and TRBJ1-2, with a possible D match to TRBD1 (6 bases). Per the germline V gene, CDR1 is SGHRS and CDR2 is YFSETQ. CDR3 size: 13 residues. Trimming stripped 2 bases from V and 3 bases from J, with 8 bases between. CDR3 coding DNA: TGCGCCAGCAGCTTACAGGGTGACTATGGCTACACCTTC. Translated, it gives CASSLQGDYGYTF.

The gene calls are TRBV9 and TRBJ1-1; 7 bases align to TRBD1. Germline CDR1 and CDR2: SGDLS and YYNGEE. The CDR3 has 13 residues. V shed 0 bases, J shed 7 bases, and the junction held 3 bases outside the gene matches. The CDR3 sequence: CASSVVWDSEAFF. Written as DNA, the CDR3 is TGTGCCAGCAGCGTAGTATGGGACAGTGAAGCTTTCTTT.

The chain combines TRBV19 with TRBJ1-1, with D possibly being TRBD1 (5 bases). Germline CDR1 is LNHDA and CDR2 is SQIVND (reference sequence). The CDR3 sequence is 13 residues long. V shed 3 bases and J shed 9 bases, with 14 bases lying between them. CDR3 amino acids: CASSMQGWDQAFF. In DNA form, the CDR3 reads TGTGCCAGTAGTATGCAGGGTTGGGATCAAGCTTTCTTT.

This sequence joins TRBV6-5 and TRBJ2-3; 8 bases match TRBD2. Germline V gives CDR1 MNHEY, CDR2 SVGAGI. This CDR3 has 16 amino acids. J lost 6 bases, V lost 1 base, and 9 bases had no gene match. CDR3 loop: CASSYYLRGAPDTQYF. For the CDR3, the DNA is TGTGCCAGCAGTTACTATCTGCGGGGGGCCCCCGATACGCAGTATTTT.

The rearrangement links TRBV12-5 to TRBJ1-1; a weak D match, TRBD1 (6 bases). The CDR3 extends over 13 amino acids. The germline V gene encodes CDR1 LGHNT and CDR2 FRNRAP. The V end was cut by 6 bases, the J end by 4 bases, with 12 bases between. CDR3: CASGSQGGTEAFF. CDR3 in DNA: TGTGCTAGTGGCTCACAGGGCGGCACTGAAGCTTTCTTT.

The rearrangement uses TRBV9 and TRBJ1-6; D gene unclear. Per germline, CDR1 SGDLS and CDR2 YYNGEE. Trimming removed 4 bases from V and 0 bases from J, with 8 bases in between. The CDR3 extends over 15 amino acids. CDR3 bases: TGTGCCAGCAGCCCCTCGAGCTCCTATAATTCACCCCTCCACTTT. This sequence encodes CASSPSSSYNSPLHF.

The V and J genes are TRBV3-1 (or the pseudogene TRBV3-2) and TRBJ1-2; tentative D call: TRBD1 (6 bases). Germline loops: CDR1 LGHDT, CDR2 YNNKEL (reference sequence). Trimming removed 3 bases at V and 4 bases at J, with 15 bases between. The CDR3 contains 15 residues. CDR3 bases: TGTGCCAGCAGCCATTCGTATAGGGGGAGCTATGGCTACACCTTC. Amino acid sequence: CASSHSYRGSYGYTF.

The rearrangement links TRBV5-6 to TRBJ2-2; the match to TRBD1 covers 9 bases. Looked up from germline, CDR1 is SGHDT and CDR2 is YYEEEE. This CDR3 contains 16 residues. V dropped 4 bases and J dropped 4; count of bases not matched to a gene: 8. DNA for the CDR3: TGTGCCAGCAGCCTTCTGGGACAGGGACTCACCGGGGAGCTGTTTTTT. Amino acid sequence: CASSLLGQGLTGELFF.

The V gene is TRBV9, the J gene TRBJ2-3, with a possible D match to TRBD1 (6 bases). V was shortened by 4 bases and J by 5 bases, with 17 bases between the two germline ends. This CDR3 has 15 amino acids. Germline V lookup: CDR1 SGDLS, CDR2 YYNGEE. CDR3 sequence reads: CASSTRGRPIDTQYF. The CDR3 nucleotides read TGTGCCAGCAGCACCAGGGGCCGGCCCATAGATACGCAGTATTTT.

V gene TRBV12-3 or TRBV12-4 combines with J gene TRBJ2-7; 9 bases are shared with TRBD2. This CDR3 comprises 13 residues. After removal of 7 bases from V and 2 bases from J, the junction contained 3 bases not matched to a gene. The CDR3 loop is CASKLAGTYEQYF. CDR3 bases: TGTGCCAGCAAACTAGCGGGTACCTACGAGCAGTACTTC.

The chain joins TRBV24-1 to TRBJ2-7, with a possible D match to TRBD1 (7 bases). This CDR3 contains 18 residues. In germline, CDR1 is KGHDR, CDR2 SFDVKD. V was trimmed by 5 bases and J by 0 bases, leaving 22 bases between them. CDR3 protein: CATSAAPGQGGNSYEQYF. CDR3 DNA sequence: TGTGCCACCAGTGCCGCCCCCGGGCAGGGGGGAAACTCCTACGAGCAGTACTTC.

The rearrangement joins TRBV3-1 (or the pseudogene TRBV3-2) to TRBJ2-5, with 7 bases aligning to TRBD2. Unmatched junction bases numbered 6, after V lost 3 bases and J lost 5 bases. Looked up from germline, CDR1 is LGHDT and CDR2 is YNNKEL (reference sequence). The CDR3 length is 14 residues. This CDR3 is CASSQTSRWETQYF. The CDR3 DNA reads TGTGCCAGCAGCCAGACTAGCCGCTGGGAGACCCAGTACTTC.

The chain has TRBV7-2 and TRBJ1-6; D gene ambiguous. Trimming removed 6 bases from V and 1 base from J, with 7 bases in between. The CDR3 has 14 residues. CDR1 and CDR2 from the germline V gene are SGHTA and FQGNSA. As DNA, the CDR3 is TGTGCCAGCAGGCCCGAGTCCTATAATTCACCCCTCCACTTT. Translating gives CASRPESYNSPLHF. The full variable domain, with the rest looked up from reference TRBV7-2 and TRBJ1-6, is GAGVSQSPSNKVTEKGKDVELRCDPISGHTALYWYRQSLGQGLEFLIYFQGNSAPDKSGLPSDRFSAERTGGSVSTLTIQRTQQEDSAVYLCASRPESYNSPLHFGNGTRLTVT.

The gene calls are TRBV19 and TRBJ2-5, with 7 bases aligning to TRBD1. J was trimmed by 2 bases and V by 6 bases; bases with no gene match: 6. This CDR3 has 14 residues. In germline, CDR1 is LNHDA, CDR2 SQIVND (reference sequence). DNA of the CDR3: TGTGCCAGTAGCGTCCAGGGACAGCAAGAGACCCAGTACTTC. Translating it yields CASSVQGQQETQYF.

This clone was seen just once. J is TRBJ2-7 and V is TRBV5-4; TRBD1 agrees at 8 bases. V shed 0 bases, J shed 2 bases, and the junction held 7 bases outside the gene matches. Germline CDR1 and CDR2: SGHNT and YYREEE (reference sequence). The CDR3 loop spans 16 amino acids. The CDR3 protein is CASSLANSQGAYEQYF. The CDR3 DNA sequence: TGTGCCAGCAGCTTGGCCAATTCACAGGGGGCCTACGAGCAGTACTTC.

The CDR3 loop is CASSDGRGGREQYF. The CDR3 nucleotides read TGTGCCAGCAGTGACGGGCGGGGGGGCCGCGAGCAGTACTTC. V is TRBV2 and J is TRBJ2-7; the match to TRBD2 covers 9 bases. Germline CDR1 SNHLY, CDR2 FYNNEI. The junction had 6 bases not matched to a gene; V was cut back by 3 bases and J by 6 bases. The CDR3 totals 14 residues.

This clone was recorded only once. The CDR3 spells CASSGHSNQPQHF. The CDR3 DNA sequence: TGTGCCAGTTCGGGACACAGCAATCAGCCCCAGCATTTT. The chain couples TRBV19 to TRBJ1-5, with a weak D call TRBD1 (6 bases). Trimming cost V 8 bases and J 1 base, with 9 bases left between them. Germline V gene data show CDR1 as LNHDA and CDR2 as SQIVND (reference sequence). The CDR3 is made up of 13 amino acids. Full variable domain (outside the CDR3, taken from reference TRBV19 and TRBJ1-5): DGGITQSPKYLFRKEGQNVTLSCEQNLNHDAMYWYRQDPGQGLRLIYYSQIVNDFQKGDIAEGYSVSREKKESFPLTVTSAQKNPTAFYLCASSGHSNQPQHFGDGTRLSIL.

The DNA of the CDR3 is TGTGCCAGCTCACCCGGGGTGGTCGGAAACACCATATATTTT. Translating it yields CASSPGVVGNTIYF. The rearrangement uses TRBV27 and TRBJ1-3; D not resolved. This CDR3 spans 14 amino acids. V was pared by 8 bases and J by 4 bases, with 15 bases between. Per the germline V gene, CDR1 is MNHEY and CDR2 is SMNVEV (reference sequence).

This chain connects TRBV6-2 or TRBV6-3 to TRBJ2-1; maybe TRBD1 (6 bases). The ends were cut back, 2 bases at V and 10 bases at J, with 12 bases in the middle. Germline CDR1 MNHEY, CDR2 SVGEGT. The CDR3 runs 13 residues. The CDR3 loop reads CASSYIQGFEQFF. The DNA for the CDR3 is TGTGCCAGCAGTTACATACAGGGTTTCGAGCAGTTCTTC.